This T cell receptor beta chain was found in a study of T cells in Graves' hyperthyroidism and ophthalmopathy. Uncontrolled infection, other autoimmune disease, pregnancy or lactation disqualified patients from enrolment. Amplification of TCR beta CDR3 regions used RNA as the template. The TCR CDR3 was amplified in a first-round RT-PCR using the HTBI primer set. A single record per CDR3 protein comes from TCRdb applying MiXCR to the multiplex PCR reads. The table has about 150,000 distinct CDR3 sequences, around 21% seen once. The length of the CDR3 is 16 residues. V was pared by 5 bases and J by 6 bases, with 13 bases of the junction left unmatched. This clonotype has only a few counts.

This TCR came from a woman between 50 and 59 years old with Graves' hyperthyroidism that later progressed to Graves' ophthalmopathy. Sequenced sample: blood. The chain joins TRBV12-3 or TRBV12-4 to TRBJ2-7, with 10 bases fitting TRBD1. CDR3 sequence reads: CASSPSLGTGVSEQYF. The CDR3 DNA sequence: TGTGCCAGCAGTCCCAGTCTCGGGACAGGGGTGAGCGAGCAGTACTTC.